Listed here are 18 T cell receptor beta chains from one sample, sequenced in a study of control samples from healthy donors and cancer patients. Only in-frame clones appear in the TCRdb table, and some are missing; sequencing was by immunoSEQ multiplex PCR. The sample shows around 130,000 clones, roughly 90% of them seen only once. The specimen sequenced was blood. Receptor source: a man in his fifties or sixties in good health.

The chain couples TRBV7-2 to TRBJ1-2; tentative D call: TRBD1 (5 bases). Germline loops: CDR1 SGHTA, CDR2 FQGNSA. Trimming pared 3 bases from V and 3 bases from J, leaving 8 bases between. This CDR3 has 13 residues. CDR3 nucleotides: TGTGCCAGCAGCTTGGGGGATCACTATGGCTACACCTTC. Its protein product is CASSLGDHYGYTF.

This rearrangement joins TRBV24-1 to TRBJ2-7, with D tentatively TRBD2 (6 bases). V was trimmed by 0 bases and J by 4 bases, leaving 15 bases between them. The V gene's germline CDR1 is KGHDR and CDR2 SFDVKD. This CDR3 has 16 amino acids. The CDR3 DNA reads TGTGCCACCAGTGATTTGCGGCAGGTGGGAGGTTACGAGCAGTACTTC. Amino acid sequence: CATSDLRQVGGYEQYF.

The chain has TRBV15 and TRBJ1-5; D unresolved. CDR3 length equals 15 residues. CDR1 and CDR2 (germline): LNHNV, YYDKDF (reference sequence). V was cut by 3 bases and J by 3 bases, with 12 bases left in between. The CDR3: CATSSKGSNNQPQHF. The DNA for the CDR3 is TGTGCCACCAGCAGTAAGGGCTCGAACAATCAGCCCCAGCATTTT.

The CDR3 region has the DNA TGTGCCAGCAGCTCCTCCCCGGGACCGATAAACAATGAGCAGTTCTTC. It yields the protein CASSSSPGPINNEQFF. V and J are TRBV7-6 and TRBJ2-1; the D call may be TRBD1 or TRBD2 (5 bases each). Between the trimmed V and J ends, which lost 4 bases and 5 bases, there was a span of 18 bases. CDR1 and CDR2 from the germline V gene are SGHVS and FNYEAQ. The CDR3 consists of 16 residues.

This sequence joins TRBV10-3 and TRBJ1-1; the D gene is possibly TRBD1 (5 bases). From germline, CDR1 is ENHRY and CDR2 SYGVKD. The CDR3 consists of 14 residues. The V end lost 2 bases, the J end lost 11 bases, and 18 bases lay between the germline ends. The CDR3 spells CAISENGGRTWAFF. CDR3 coding DNA: TGTGCCATCAGTGAGAATGGGGGACGGACTTGGGCTTTCTTT.

V is TRBV27 and J is TRBJ2-3, with D unclear. Per the germline V gene, CDR1 is MNHEY and CDR2 is SMNVEV (reference sequence). This CDR3 is built from 15 residues. V was shortened by 0 bases and J by 3 bases, with 10 bases between the two germline ends. The CDR3 region is CASSLSARSTDTQYF. The DNA of the CDR3 is TGTGCCAGCAGTTTATCGGCCAGATCTACAGATACGCAGTATTTT.

Comment on this clone: One end of the junction does not line up with germline, which may come from a read error. The chain joins TRBV2 to TRBJ2-7, with D uncertain. CDR3 length: 11 amino acids. Germline loops: CDR1 SNHLY, CDR2 FYNNEI. The CDR3 bases are TGTGCCAGCAGTTACTCCCACGAGCAGTACTTC. Its protein is CASSYSHEQYF.

The V and J genes are TRBV6-5 and TRBJ1-1; 8 bases agree with TRBD1. The CDR3 extends over 15 amino acids. Germline V gives CDR1 MNHEY, CDR2 SVGAGI. J was trimmed by 0 bases and V by 7 bases; bases with no gene match: 7. CDR3 residues: CASKNRGNLNTEAFF. CDR3 bases: TGTGCCAGCAAAAACAGGGGGAATTTGAACACTGAAGCTTTCTTT.

The chain joins TRBV6-5 to TRBJ1-2, with a tentative D call TRBD1 (5 bases). V was trimmed by 4 bases and J by 0 bases, leaving 12 bases between them. The CDR3 is 15 residues long. Germline CDR1 MNHEY, CDR2 SVGAGI. CDR3 bases: TGTGCCAGCAGTTGGGGCGGTTCCTCTAACTATGGCTACACCTTC. It encodes CASSWGGSSNYGYTF.

CDR3 in amino acids: CASSFGEANEKLFF. The CDR3 DNA is TGTGCCAGCAGTTTCGGAGAGGCTAATGAAAAACTGTTTTTT. The chain employs TRBV6-5 and TRBJ1-4, with D unresolved. V was trimmed by 4 bases and J by 3 bases, leaving 9 bases between them. This CDR3 contains 14 residues. In germline, CDR1 is MNHEY, CDR2 SVGAGI.

This clone was recorded once. The CDR3 DNA follows: TGTGCCAGTAGTATGGGAGGAGGCAGTCTATTGGGCTATGGCTACACCTTC. This encodes CASSMGGGSLLGYGYTF. The genes are TRBV19 and TRBJ1-2; D unresolved. The CDR3 is 17 amino acids. Trimming left V 3 bases short and J 4 bases short, with 21 bases between. Germline CDR1 LNHDA, CDR2 SQIVND (reference sequence).

V and J are TRBV10-1 and TRBJ1-6; D not resolved. The CDR3 runs 17 residues. The germline V gene has CDR1 WNHNN and CDR2 SYGVQD (reference sequence). V shed 2 bases and J shed 7 bases, with 18 bases lying between them. The CDR3 is CASSERARLMPNSPLHF. CDR3 bases: TGCGCCAGCAGTGAGCGAGCAAGACTGATGCCCAATTCACCCCTCCACTTT.

With regard to this clone: Other DNA sequences in this specimen translate into the identical CDR3. The chain combines TRBV12-3 or TRBV12-4 with TRBJ1-1; weak D call: TRBD1 (5 bases). Trimming took off 3 bases at V and 5 bases at J, with 10 bases between the two ends. The length of the CDR3 is 13 residues. CDR3 amino acids: CASSLGTGTEAFF. The CDR3 DNA sequence: TGTGCCAGCAGTTTGGGGACGGGAACTGAAGCTTTCTTT.

The V gene is TRBV7-8, the J gene TRBJ2-3; D ambiguous. The CDR3 sequence is 12 residues long. Germline V CDR1 and CDR2: SGHVS, FQNEAQ. V was clipped by 5 bases and J by 2 bases, with 5 bases between them. The CDR3 coding sequence is TGTGCCAGCAGCCTCCACACAGATACGCAGTATTTT. Translating it yields CASSLHTDTQYF.

The chain combines TRBV21-1 with TRBJ1-2. TRBV21-1 is a pseudogene locus. The CDR3 length is 14 residues. In nucleotides, the CDR3 is TGTGCCAGCAGCAAAGTGCAGGAGGCGGGAGGCTACACCTTC. This sequence encodes CASSKVQEAGGYTF.

J is TRBJ2-7 and V is TRBV7-2, with 9 bases identical to TRBD1. The ends lost 5 bases at V and 4 bases at J; junction bases unmatched: 12. This CDR3 region has 16 residues. Germline V gene sequence: CDR1 SGHTA, CDR2 FQGNSA. The CDR3 DNA follows: TGTGCCAGCAGCCTCGGCGCCCGGGACAGGGTGTACGAGCAGTACTTC. Protein: CASSLGARDRVYEQYF.

The chain carries TRBV7-2 and TRBJ1-5; D call uncertain. There are 16 residues in the CDR3. Germline CDR1 and CDR2: SGHTA and FQGNSA. The V end lost 2 bases, the J end lost 0 bases, and 11 bases lay between the germline ends. The CDR3 DNA reads TGTGCCAGCAGCTTAAGGGTCGGTTATAGCAATCAGCCCCAGCATTTT. Translating gives CASSLRVGYSNQPQHF. The full variable domain, rest sourced from reference TRBV7-2 and TRBJ1-5, is GAGVSQSPSNKVTEKGKDVELRCDPISGHTALYWYRQSLGQGLEFLIYFQGNSAPDKSGLPSDRFSAERTGGSVSTLTIQRTQQEDSAVYLCASSLRVGYSNQPQHFGDGTRLSIL.

The sample holds one count of this clone. The V and J genes are TRBV18 and TRBJ1-2, with a weak D call TRBD1 (6 bases). This CDR3 has 15 residues. The germline V gene encodes CDR1 KGHSH and CDR2 LQKENI. Trimming shortened V by 0 bases and J by 4 bases, and 12 bases separated the two germline ends. DNA of the CDR3: TGTGCCAGCTCACCACCGAGCCAGGGGCTCTATGGCTACACCTTC. Protein sequence: CASSPPSQGLYGYTF.